The next 11 T cell receptor beta chains were all read from a single sample in a study of blood T cells in healthy people across ages. Primers used in a second PCR of about 7 to 12 cycles were a sample-barcoded 5' primer and a J-beta primer mix. TCRdb ran MiXCR on the 5' RACE reads and lists one entry per CDR3 protein. The sample has about 1,400,000 distinct CDR3 sequences, around 55% seen once. Sequencing was performed on blood. The receptors come from a man younger than 35 in good health.

This clonotype was detected only a few times. This chain connects TRBV2 to TRBJ2-7, with D unresolved. CDR3 size: 15 residues. Deletions cut 1 base from V and 0 bases from J, with 10 bases between. The germline CDR1 and CDR2 sequences are SNHLY and FYNNEI. For the CDR3, the DNA is TGTGCCAGCAGTGAAGGGGCTCCCCACTCCTACGAGCAGTACTTC. Amino acid sequence: CASSEGAPHSYEQYF.

This clonotype was counted only a few times. V usage is TRBV4-2 and J usage is TRBJ2-7, with no clear D. The CDR3 consists of 11 residues. V lost 5 bases and J 6 bases, leaving 8 bases between the germline ends. The germline CDR1 and CDR2 sequences are LGHNA and YNFKEQ. The CDR3 loop reads CASSATSEQYF. The CDR3 coding sequence is TGTGCCAGCAGCGCTACAAGCGAGCAGTACTTC.

The rearrangement links TRBV20-1 to TRBJ2-1, with 12 bases identical to TRBD2. Germline trimming cut 6 bases from V and 12 bases from J; bases unmatched to any gene: 15. Germline V gene data show CDR1 as DFQATT and CDR2 as SNEGSKA (reference sequence). The CDR3 sequence is 15 residues long. The CDR3 DNA is TGCAGTGCCCCGAGCCTAGCGGGGGGGTGGGGGCTGCAGTTCTTC. Its translation is CSAPSLAGGWGLQFF.

This chain joins TRBV24-1 and TRBJ2-3; D ambiguous. This CDR3 has 15 amino acids. The germline CDR1 and CDR2 sequences are KGHDR and SFDVKD. Trimming cost V 4 bases and J 0 bases, with 10 bases left between them. CDR3 in amino acids: CATSETASSTDTQYF. The DNA for the CDR3 is TGTGCCACCAGTGAGACGGCGAGTAGCACAGATACGCAGTATTTT.

This clonotype was found once. The chain couples TRBV4-3 to TRBJ1-6; 8 bases map to TRBD1. Germline CDR1 and CDR2: LGHNA and YSLEER. The CDR3 contains 17 residues. V lost 4 bases and J lost 2; bases outside the gene matches: 7. Here the CDR3 reads CASSPGTGGAYNSPLHF. In nucleotides, the CDR3 is TGCGCCAGCAGCCCCGGGACAGGCGGCGCCTATAATTCACCCCTCCACTTT.

The chain carries TRBV5-1 and TRBJ2-3; no reliable D call. The V end lost 7 bases, the J end lost 0 bases, and 15 bases lay between the germline ends. Germline values: CDR1 SGHRS, CDR2 YFSETQ. The CDR3 spans 15 residues. CDR3 DNA: TGCGCCAGCGGGCTGTTCATATCTAGCACAGATACGCAGTATTTT. This codes for CASGLFISSTDTQYF.

This clonotype came up a few times. A much larger clone differs by one base, so this may be a read error. The chain links TRBV27 to TRBJ2-7, with 13 bases aligning to TRBD2. The CDR3 is made up of 14 amino acids. Germline CDR1 MNHEY, CDR2 SMNVEV (reference sequence). V gave up 5 bases and J gave up 6 bases; unmatched junction bases: 4. CDR3 bases: TGTGCCAGCAGTCCCGGGACTAGCGGGATCGAGCAGTACTTC. It encodes CASSPGTSGIEQYF.

In this sample, this clonotype turned up a few times. This sequence joins TRBV11-2 and TRBJ2-1; no clear D. Trimming pared 5 bases from V and 7 bases from J, leaving 18 bases between. CDR1 is SGHAT and CDR2 is FQNNGV in the germline V gene. The length of the CDR3 is 15 residues. As DNA, the CDR3 is TGTGCCAGCAGCCTTAGGACGGTCCTACGGAATGAGCAGTTCTTC. Amino acids: CASSLRTVLRNEQFF.

The rearrangement links TRBV27 to TRBJ2-1, with a tentative D call TRBD2 (6 bases). The J call is uncertain, as TRBJ2-7 better fits the DNA end. The CDR3 is made up of 15 amino acids. CDR1 and CDR2 from the germline V gene are MNHEY and SMNVEV (reference sequence). CDR3: CASSEPAGSHNEQYF. The CDR3 DNA is TGTGCCAGCAGTGAGCCAGCGGGCTCCCACAATGAGCAGTACTTC.

The table lists this clonotype with a few counts. The rearrangement uses TRBV21-1 and TRBJ2-7. TRBV21-1 is described as a pseudogene. CDR3 length: 13 amino acids. The CDR3: CASSKGGSYEQYF. DNA for the CDR3: TGTGCCAGCAGCAAAGGGGGGAGCTACGAGCAGTACTTC.

The rearrangement joins TRBV24-1 to TRBJ2-1; D ambiguous. CDR1 is KGHDR and CDR2 is SFDVKD in the germline V gene. CDR3 size: 13 residues. V was cut by 4 bases and J by 3 bases, with 6 bases left in between. The CDR3 coding sequence is TGTGCCACCAGTGACCCAGACTACAATGAGCAGTTCTTC. This sequence encodes CATSDPDYNEQFF.